This TCR beta chain was obtained from a study of blood T cell repertoires in COVID-19. As for the study in general: PBMCs, B-cell-depleted T cells, or T cells were the source of the cDNA or gDNA that made up the material.

V lost 7 bases to trimming and J lost 2 bases, with 14 bases between them. Looked up from germline, CDR1 is SGHTA and CDR2 is FQGNSA. The CDR3 is 14 residues long. As processed by the authors: For nucleated cells, counts were estimated from reference gene primer amplification. Clones were sequenced by immunoSEQ multiplex PCR, and TCRdb holds only the in-frame ones, with some missing. D and trimming were read from the DNA, whereas the V and J calls and clone size are those reported in that table. The data contain 95,000 to 100,000 clones, around nine tenths of them singletons. This chain uses TRBV7-2 with TRBJ2-5; TRBD1 is a possible D gene (5 bases). This clonotype originated in a human donor with COVID-19, enrolled during active disease. The donor label of this sample is uncertain. Sequences were obtained from peripheral blood. DNA of the CDR3: TGTGCCAGCAACCAGCCAGGGTTTCAAGAGACCCAGTACTTC. Translated: CASNQPGFQETQYF.